The next 32 T cell receptor beta chains were all read from a single sample in a study of PD-1 blockade in classical Hodgkin lymphoma. TCRdb keeps only in-frame clones here, not all; method: immunoSEQ multiplex PCR. The sample shows about 84,000 clones, roughly 89% of them seen only once. All patients experienced relapse after autologous stem cell transplantation, and brentuximab vedotin exposure was variable. The sequences come from peripheral blood mononuclear cells (PBMCs), collected at baseline. Receptors originate from a human donor with classical Hodgkin lymphoma.

This chain connects TRBV5-6 to TRBJ2-1, with 8 bases identical to TRBD2. The V gene end was trimmed by 6 bases and the J gene end by 0 bases; junction bases not matched to a gene: 14. Germline lookup yields CDR1 SGHDT and CDR2 YYEEEE. The CDR3 is 18 amino acids. The DNA of the CDR3 is TGTGCCAGCATCCTGACTAGCGACTTTGAAAGCTCCTACAATGAGCAGTTCTTC. Its translation: CASILTSDFESSYNEQFF.

This rearrangement joins TRBV4-1 to TRBJ2-3, with a weak D call TRBD1 (6 bases). V lost 8 bases and J lost 5, with 14 bases in between. The CDR3 runs 13 residues. The V gene's germline CDR1 is MGHRA and CDR2 YSYEKL. In DNA form, the CDR3 reads TGCGCCAGCGCTGATAGGGGGATAGATACGCAGTATTTT. Encoded protein: CASADRGIDTQYF.

The rearrangement joins TRBV29-1 to TRBJ1-1; no firm D call. The CDR3 is made up of 13 amino acids. The germline V gene has CDR1 SQVTM and CDR2 ANQGSEA. Trimming pared 3 bases from V and 0 bases from J, leaving 8 bases between. The CDR3 sequence: CSVDPRVNTEAFF. In DNA form, the CDR3 reads TGCAGCGTTGACCCCCGGGTGAACACTGAAGCTTTCTTT.

V and J are TRBV7-8 and TRBJ1-2, with D possibly TRBD1 on 6 matching bases. V shed 7 bases and J shed 6 bases, with 18 bases lying between them. Germline lookup yields CDR1 SGHVS and CDR2 FQNEAQ. The CDR3 spans 14 residues. The CDR3 here is CASISDTGQNGYTF. CDR3 in DNA: TGTGCCAGCATCTCCGATACAGGGCAGAATGGCTACACCTTC.

V and J are TRBV6-1 and TRBJ2-7; no reliable D call. Germline lookup yields CDR1 MNHNS and CDR2 SASEGT. The CDR3 is 14 residues long. Trimming removed 2 bases at V and 2 bases at J, with 10 bases between. The CDR3 coding sequence is TGTGCCAGCAGTGAACTGTTATTGGCCTACGAGCAGTACTTC. Translation gives CASSELLLAYEQYF.

This sequence joins TRBV6-4 and TRBJ1-1; D call uncertain. This CDR3 is built from 12 residues. The ends were cut back, 2 bases at V and 13 bases at J, with 14 bases in the middle. Germline assignment: CDR1 MRHNA and CDR2 SNTAGT. The CDR3 region has the DNA TGTGCCAGCAGTGACGCGCGCGGAGTTAGTTTCTTT. This gives the protein CASSDARGVSFF.

V is TRBV7-9 and J is TRBJ1-1; 8 bases match TRBD1. CDR3 length equals 15 residues. Germline V gives CDR1 SEHNR, CDR2 FQNEAQ (reference sequence). Trimming removed 3 bases from V and 0 bases from J; junction bases left unmatched: 3. CDR3 nucleotides: TGTGCCAGCAGCTTTGACAGGGGTTTGAACACTGAAGCTTTCTTT. Amino acid sequence: CASSFDRGLNTEAFF.

This clone showed up just once. CDR3 region: CASSESKTSGGELFF. CDR3 sequence (DNA): TGTGCCAGCAGTGAATCTAAGACTAGCGGTGGGGAGCTGTTTTTT. The rearrangement links TRBV6-1 to TRBJ2-2; 9 bases fit TRBD2. Trimming took 2 bases from V and 8 from J; bases not matched to a gene: 6. From germline, CDR1 is MNHNS and CDR2 SASEGT. This CDR3 comprises 15 residues.

The chain is built from TRBV19 and TRBJ2-5; D is ambiguous. With 3 bases removed from V and 3 bases from J, the gap between germline ends came to 8 bases. CDR1 LNHDA and CDR2 SQIVND come from the germline V gene (reference sequence). The CDR3 covers 13 residues. The CDR3 bases are TGTGCCAGTAGTATTATGGGTGAAGAGACCCAGTACTTC. Its translation is CASSIMGEETQYF.

This chain joins TRBV28 and TRBJ1-1; D is perhaps TRBD1 (6 bases). The CDR3 spans 11 residues. V was clipped by 9 bases and J by 4 bases, with 9 bases between them. Germline assignment: CDR1 MDHEN and CDR2 SYDVKM. In nucleotides, the CDR3 is TGTGCCAGTACAGGGTCCACTGAAGCTTTCTTT. This gives the protein CASTGSTEAFF. Full variable domain (rest looked up from reference TRBV28 and TRBJ1-1): DVKVTQSSRYLVKRTGEKVFLECVQDMDHENMFWYRQDPGLGLRLIYFSYDVKMKEKGDIPEGYSVSREKKERFSLILESASTNQTSMYLCASTGSTEAFFGQGTRLTVV.

The rearrangement uses TRBV29-1 and TRBJ2-7; 10 bases map to TRBD2. This CDR3 has 13 amino acids. Germline V CDR1 and CDR2: SQVTM, ANQGSEA. Trimming removed 8 bases from V and 2 bases from J; junction bases left unmatched: 6. The CDR3 loop reads CSFRTSGTYEQYF. The DNA for the CDR3 is TGCAGCTTCCGGACTAGCGGAACCTACGAGCAGTACTTC.

This clone was seen a single time. The chain employs TRBV18 and TRBJ2-1; 11 bases map to TRBD2. The V gene end was trimmed by 6 bases and the J gene end by 7 bases; junction bases not matched to a gene: 2. The CDR3 totals 13 residues. Germline V gives CDR1 KGHSH, CDR2 LQKENI. The CDR3 bases are TGTGCCAGCTCGCTAGCGGGAGGAAATGAGCAGTTCTTC. Protein product: CASSLAGGNEQFF. Looking up the rest from reference TRBV18 and TRBJ2-1 gives the full variable domain: NAGVMQNPRHLVRRRGQEARLRCSPMKGHSHVYWYRQLPEEGLKFMVYLQKENIIDESGMPKERFSAEFPKEGPSILRIQQVVRGDSAAYFCASSLAGGNEQFFGPGTRLTVL.

The chain carries TRBV28 and TRBJ2-7, with a weak D call TRBD2 (6 bases). Trimming cost V 6 bases and J 0 bases, with 15 bases left between them. The CDR3 sequence is 15 residues long. Germline V gene sequence: CDR1 MDHEN, CDR2 SYDVKM. The CDR3 here is CASSRRSGYSYEQYF. The CDR3 DNA follows: TGTGCCAGCAGCCGCCGTAGCGGATACTCCTACGAGCAGTACTTC.

In nucleotides, the CDR3 is TGTGCCAGCAGGGGGGAGGAAGCTGGAAACACCATATATTTT. As protein: CASRGEEAGNTIYF. V is TRBV25-1 and J is TRBJ1-3, with a tentative D call TRBD1 (5 bases). From germline, CDR1 is MGHDK and CDR2 SYGVNS. The germline V and J ends were trimmed by 6 bases and 2 bases, with 11 bases remaining between them. The CDR3 is made up of 14 amino acids.

V is TRBV7-9 and J is TRBJ1-5, with D possibly matching TRBD1 (6 bases). Looked up from germline, CDR1 is SEHNR and CDR2 is FQNEAQ (reference sequence). Trimming removed 8 bases from V and 6 bases from J, with 14 bases in between. This CDR3 is 13 amino acids long. Written as DNA, the CDR3 is TGTGCCAGCTCCTCGGGGGCGAGTCAGCCCCAGCATTTT. It codes for CASSSGASQPQHF.

The genes are TRBV27 and TRBJ2-7; D gene unclear. V was pared by 3 bases and J by 2 bases, with 8 bases between. Per germline, CDR1 MNHEY and CDR2 SMNVEV (reference sequence). CDR3 length equals 13 residues. In DNA form, the CDR3 reads TGTGCCAGCAGTTTGAGTCTACCCTACGAGCAGTACTTC. It encodes CASSLSLPYEQYF.

The rearrangement joins TRBV6-1 to TRBJ1-2; weak D call: TRBD1 (5 bases). Trimming took off 8 bases at V and 2 bases at J, with 15 bases between the two ends. Germline V gives CDR1 MNHNS, CDR2 SASEGT. This CDR3 has 14 amino acids. CDR3 in amino acids: CASHNGAANYGYTF. The CDR3 coding sequence is TGTGCCAGCCACAATGGGGCAGCAAACTATGGCTACACCTTC.

The chain carries TRBV5-5 and TRBJ2-7; 7 bases align to TRBD2. The V gene's germline CDR1 is SGHKS and CDR2 YYEKEE (reference sequence). Trimming cost V 5 bases and J 3 bases; bases outside gene matches: 11. The CDR3 is made up of 15 amino acids. CDR3 amino acids: CASRFPGSGNYEQYF. Here the CDR3 DNA reads TGTGCCAGCAGATTTCCGGGAAGCGGGAACTACGAGCAGTACTTC.

J is TRBJ1-2 and V is TRBV9, with D hard to call. The V gene lost 2 bases and the J gene lost 5 bases, with 10 bases spanning the gap. CDR1 is SGDLS, CDR2 YYNGEE, per germline. The CDR3 has 13 residues. CDR3: CASSVVAAYGYTF. CDR3 bases: TGTGCCAGCAGCGTCGTGGCAGCTTATGGCTACACCTTC.

This clone was counted once. The rearrangement uses TRBV2 and TRBJ1-4; TRBD1 aligns across 7 bases. Germline V CDR1 and CDR2: SNHLY, FYNNEI. The CDR3 is made up of 14 amino acids. The V segment lost 6 bases and the J segment 7 bases; nucleotides outside the gene matches: 8. CDR3 sequence (DNA): TGTGCCAGCAGAGACAGGGTAGGGGCTGAAAAACTGTTTTTT. Translation gives CASRDRVGAEKLFF.

The chain employs TRBV19 and TRBJ2-3, with D possibly being TRBD1 or TRBD2 (6 bases each). The CDR3 loop spans 14 amino acids. Trimming left V 5 bases short and J 2 bases short, with 11 bases between. Per the germline V gene, CDR1 is LNHDA and CDR2 is SQIVND (reference sequence). CDR3 region: CASSHSGATDTQYF. The CDR3 DNA reads TGTGCCAGTAGTCACTCGGGGGCCACAGATACGCAGTATTTT.

This clone occurred once. The gene calls are TRBV18 and TRBJ1-2; perhaps TRBD1 as D (5 bases). The V gene's germline CDR1 is KGHSH and CDR2 LQKENI. The CDR3 covers 21 residues. With 0 bases removed from V and 3 bases from J, the gap between germline ends came to 29 bases. The DNA of the CDR3 is TGTGCCAGCTCACCACCGTTTGGAGATTTTGTGGGAGGGGATTCCCACTATGGCTACACCTTC. Encoded protein: CASSPPFGDFVGGDSHYGYTF.

The J gene is TRBJ2-7, the V gene TRBV7-9; 8 bases are shared with TRBD1. The CDR3 spans 17 residues. Trimming cost V 5 bases and J 0 bases; bases outside gene matches: 12. Germline loops: CDR1 SEHNR, CDR2 FQNEAQ (reference sequence). This CDR3 is CASSHQTGQAASYEQYF. The CDR3 DNA is TGTGCCAGCAGCCACCAAACGGGACAGGCCGCCTCCTACGAGCAGTACTTC.

There are a few counts of this clone. The rearrangement uses TRBV30 and TRBJ1-1, with no clear D. CDR3 length equals 11 residues. The V and J ends lost 3 bases and 10 bases respectively, with 12 bases between them. From germline, CDR1 is GTSNPN and CDR2 SVGIG (reference sequence). Written as DNA, the CDR3 is TGTGCCTGGAGCCCCCTTCTAGGAGCTTTCTTT. This translates into CAWSPLLGAFF.

The V and J genes are TRBV7-9 and TRBJ2-6; 9 bases agree with TRBD1. V lost 5 bases to trimming and J lost 3 bases; unmatched junction nucleotides: 11. This CDR3 comprises 18 residues. Per the germline V gene, CDR1 is SEHNR and CDR2 is FQNEAQ (reference sequence). This CDR3 reads CASSPRDRVLFGANVLTF. CDR3 coding DNA: TGTGCCAGCAGCCCCAGGGACAGGGTTTTGTTTGGGGCCAACGTCCTGACTTTC.

The chain recombines TRBV5-6 with TRBJ2-4; D is ambiguous. The CDR3 spans 12 residues. Germline V gene lookup returns CDR1 SGHDT and CDR2 YYEEEE. The V and J ends lost 2 bases and 6 bases respectively, with 6 bases between them. The DNA of the CDR3 is TGTGCCAGCAGCTTTTGGGGAAACATTCAGTACTTC. As protein: CASSFWGNIQYF.

The CDR3 DNA reads TGTGCCAGCAGTCATGGACAGGGGACCGGGGAGCTGTTTTTT. Protein: CASSHGQGTGELFF. The chain couples TRBV27 to TRBJ2-2; 9 bases are a match to TRBD1. Germline lookup yields CDR1 MNHEY and CDR2 SMNVEV (reference sequence). CDR3 length equals 14 residues. Trimming cost V 5 bases and J 5 bases; bases outside gene matches: 3.

V usage is TRBV6-5 and J usage is TRBJ1-1, with 7 bases fitting TRBD1. After removal of 4 bases from V and 7 bases from J, the junction contained 12 bases not matched to a gene. The length of the CDR3 is 15 residues. CDR1 is MNHEY and CDR2 is SVGAGI in the germline V gene. CDR3 in DNA: TGTGCCAGCAGTTCCTTCGTCCCGGGACAGATTGAAGCTTTCTTT. Protein product: CASSSFVPGQIEAFF.

The chain recombines TRBV19 with TRBJ2-2, with D tentatively TRBD2 (6 bases). The germline V gene has CDR1 LNHDA and CDR2 SQIVND (reference sequence). The CDR3 sequence is 14 residues long. V lost 4 bases and J lost 3, with 9 bases in between. CDR3 DNA sequence: TGTGCCAGTAGTACCGGACTATACACCGGGGAGCTGTTTTTT. Translation gives CASSTGLYTGELFF.

This clone occurred once. The rearrangement joins TRBV18 to TRBJ2-5; tentative D call: TRBD1 (5 bases). The V gene lost 0 bases and the J gene lost 3 bases, with 8 bases spanning the gap. The length of the CDR3 is 14 residues. CDR1 is KGHSH and CDR2 is LQKENI in the germline V gene. The DNA of the CDR3 is TGTGCCAGCTCACCACCCGGCAGGGAAGAGACCCAGTACTTC. As protein: CASSPPGREETQYF.

The chain joins TRBV10-2 to TRBJ1-4, with no clear D. V was trimmed by 2 bases and J by 7 bases, leaving 11 bases between them. This CDR3 is built from 14 residues. From germline, CDR1 is WSHSY and CDR2 SAAADI. In DNA, the CDR3 is TGCGCCAGCAGTGAGGTCGGCGGAGGTGAAAAACTGTTTTTT. It translates to CASSEVGGGEKLFF.

The CDR3 nucleotides read TGTGCCAGCAGGTACAGGGTTTCTGGCTACACCTTC. Translating gives CASRYRVSGYTF. The chain is built from TRBV2 and TRBJ1-2; TRBD1 might be the D (6 bases). Looked up from germline, CDR1 is SNHLY and CDR2 is FYNNEI. Trimming cost V 6 bases and J 7 bases, with 12 bases left between them. This CDR3 comprises 12 residues.